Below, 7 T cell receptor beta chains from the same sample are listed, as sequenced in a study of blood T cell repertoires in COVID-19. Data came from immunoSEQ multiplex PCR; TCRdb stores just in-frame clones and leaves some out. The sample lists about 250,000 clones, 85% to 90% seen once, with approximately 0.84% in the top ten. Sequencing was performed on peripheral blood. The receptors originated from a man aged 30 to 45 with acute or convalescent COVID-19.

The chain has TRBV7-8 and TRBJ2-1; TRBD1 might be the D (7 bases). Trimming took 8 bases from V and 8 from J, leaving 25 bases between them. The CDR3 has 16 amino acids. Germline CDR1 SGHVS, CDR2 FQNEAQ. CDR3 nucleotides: TGTGCCAGCGGGGACTCCGGGACAGTTATCCCCTATGAGCAGTTCTTC. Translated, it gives CASGDSGTVIPYEQFF.

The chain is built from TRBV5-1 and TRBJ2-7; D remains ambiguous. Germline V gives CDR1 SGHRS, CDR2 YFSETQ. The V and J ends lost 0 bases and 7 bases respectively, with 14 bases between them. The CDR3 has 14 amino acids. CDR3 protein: CASSLVIPSLEQYF. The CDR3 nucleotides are TGCGCCAGCAGCTTGGTTATCCCTAGTTTGGAGCAGTACTTC.

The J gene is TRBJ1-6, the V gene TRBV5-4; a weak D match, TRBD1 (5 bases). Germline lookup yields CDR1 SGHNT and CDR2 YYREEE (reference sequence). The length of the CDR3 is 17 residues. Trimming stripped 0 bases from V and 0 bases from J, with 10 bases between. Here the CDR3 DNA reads TGTGCCAGCAGCTTGGCCGGGGGAAGCTCCTATAATTCACCCCTCCACTTT. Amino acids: CASSLAGGSSYNSPLHF.

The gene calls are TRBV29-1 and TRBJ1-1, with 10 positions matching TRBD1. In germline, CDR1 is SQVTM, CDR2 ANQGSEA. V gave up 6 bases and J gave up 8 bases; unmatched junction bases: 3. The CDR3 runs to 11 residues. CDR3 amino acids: CSVVGQGEAFF. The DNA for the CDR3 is TGCAGCGTGGTGGGACAGGGGGAAGCTTTCTTT.

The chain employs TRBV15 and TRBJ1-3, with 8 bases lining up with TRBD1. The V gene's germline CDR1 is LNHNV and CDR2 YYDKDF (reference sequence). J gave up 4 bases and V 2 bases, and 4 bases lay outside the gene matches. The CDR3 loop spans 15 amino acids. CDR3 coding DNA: TGTGCCACCAGCAGAAGGACAGGGCGGGGAAACACCATATATTTT. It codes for CATSRRTGRGNTIYF.

The DNA of the CDR3 is TGTGCCAGCAGTTTTGACAGGGGGCTCCACAATGAGCAGTTCTTC. Protein: CASSFDRGLHNEQFF. V usage is TRBV2 and J usage is TRBJ2-1, with 10 nucleotides matching TRBD1. V gave up 5 bases and J gave up 5 bases; unmatched junction bases: 6. Germline CDR1 SNHLY, CDR2 FYNNEI. The CDR3 has 15 residues.

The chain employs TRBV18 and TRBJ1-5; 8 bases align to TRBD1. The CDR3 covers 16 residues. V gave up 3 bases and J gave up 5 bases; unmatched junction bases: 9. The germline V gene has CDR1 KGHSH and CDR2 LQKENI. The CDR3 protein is CASSPYGQGGDQPQHF. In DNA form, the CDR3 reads TGTGCCAGCTCACCTTACGGACAGGGAGGGGATCAGCCCCAGCATTTT.